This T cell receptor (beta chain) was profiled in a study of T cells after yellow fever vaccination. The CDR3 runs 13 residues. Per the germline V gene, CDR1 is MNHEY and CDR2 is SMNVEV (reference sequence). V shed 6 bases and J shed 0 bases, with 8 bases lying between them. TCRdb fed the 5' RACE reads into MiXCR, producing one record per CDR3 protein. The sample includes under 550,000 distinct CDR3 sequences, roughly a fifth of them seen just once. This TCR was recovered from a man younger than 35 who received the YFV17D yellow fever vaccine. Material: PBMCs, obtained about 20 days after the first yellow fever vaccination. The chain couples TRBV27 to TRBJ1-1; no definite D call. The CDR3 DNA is TGTGCCAGCAGACTCACACTGAACACTGAAGCTTTCTTT. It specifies CASRLTLNTEAFF.